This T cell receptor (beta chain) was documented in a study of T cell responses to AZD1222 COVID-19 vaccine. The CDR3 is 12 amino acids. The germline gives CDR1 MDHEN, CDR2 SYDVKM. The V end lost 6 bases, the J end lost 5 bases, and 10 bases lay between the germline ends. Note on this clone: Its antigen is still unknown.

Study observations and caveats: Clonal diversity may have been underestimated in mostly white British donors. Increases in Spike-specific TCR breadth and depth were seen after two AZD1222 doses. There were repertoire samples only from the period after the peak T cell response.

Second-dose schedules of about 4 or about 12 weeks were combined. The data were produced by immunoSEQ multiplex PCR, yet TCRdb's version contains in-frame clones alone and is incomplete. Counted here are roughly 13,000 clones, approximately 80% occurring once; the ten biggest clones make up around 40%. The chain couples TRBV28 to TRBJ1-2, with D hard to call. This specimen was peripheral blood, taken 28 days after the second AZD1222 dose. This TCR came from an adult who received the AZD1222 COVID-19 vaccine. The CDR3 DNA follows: TGTGCCAGCAGCTCAAGTTTATATGGCTACACCTTC. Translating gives CASSSSLYGYTF.